A selection of T cell receptor beta chains follows, all from one sample in a study of tumor-infiltrating lymphocytes in primary liver carcinoma. MiXCR was run by TCRdb on the multiplex PCR reads, yielding one entry per CDR3 protein. The data show roughly 100,000 distinct CDR3 sequences, about four fifths seen once. Sequencing was carried out using liver tumor tissue from sampling region 3. The receptors derive from a man aged 40-55 years with primary liver carcinoma and hepatitis B virus infection. Each CDR3 is given with its conserved first and last residue. The order of the fields is clone size, D gene, J gene, V gene, CDR3 DNA, CDR3 protein. A D gene is named only where the DNA matches it firmly. Size is stated for part of the rows, as once, few or many counts, or as a class when the clone is expanded.

clone_size: NA
d_call: NA
j_call: TRBJ2-3
v_call: TRBV4-1
cdr3_nt: TGCGCCAGCATCCAAGAAGGTGCCCCTAGCATAGATACGCAGTATTTT
cdr3_aa: CASIQEGAPSIDTQYF

clone_size: NA
d_call: NA
j_call: TRBJ2-7
v_call: TRBV5-5
cdr3_nt: TGTACCAGCAGCTTGGGACCAAGGAGTTCCTACGAGCAGTACTTC
cdr3_aa: CTSSLGPRSSYEQYF

clone_size: NA
d_call: TRBD2
j_call: TRBJ2-3
v_call: TRBV29-1
cdr3_nt: TGTAGCGTTGGAGCGGTGAGAGCGGGAGGTACGCAGTATTTT
cdr3_aa: CSVGAVRAGGTQYF

clone_size: NA
d_call: NA
j_call: TRBJ1-5
v_call: TRBV24-1
cdr3_nt: TGTGCCACCAGTGACCGGGACATGGCACAGCCCCAGCATTTT
cdr3_aa: CATSDRDMAQPQHF

clone_size: NA
d_call: NA
j_call: TRBJ2-3
v_call: TRBV4-1
cdr3_nt: TGCGCCAGCAGTCCCATAGAGAGGAGTAATCAGCCCCAGTATTTT
cdr3_aa: CASSPIERSNQPQYF

clone_size: NA
d_call: NA
j_call: TRBJ2-2
v_call: TRBV12-3/TRBV12-4
cdr3_nt: TGTGCCAGTACTAGGGATCTCTGGGAGCTGTTTTTT
cdr3_aa: CASTRDLWELFF

clone_size: NA
d_call: NA
j_call: TRBJ2-1
v_call: TRBV5-4
cdr3_nt: TGTACCAACAGCTCCACTGCGGCTAGCTCCTACAATGAGCAGTTCTTC
cdr3_aa: CTNSSTAASSYNEQFF

clone_size: NA
d_call: TRBD1
j_call: TRBJ2-1
v_call: TRBV10-1
cdr3_nt: TGCGCCAGCAGTGAGTCGAAGACAGGGTCCGTGGCCAACAATGTGCAGTTCTTT
cdr3_aa: CASSESKTGSVANNVQFF

clone_size: NA
d_call: NA
j_call: TRBJ2-1
v_call: TRBV5-4
cdr3_nt: TGTGCCAGCAGCTCCACTGCGGCTAGCTCATACGATGAGCAGTTCTTC
cdr3_aa: CASSSTAASSYDEQFF

clone_size: NA
d_call: TRBD1
j_call: TRBJ1-6
v_call: TRBV6-6
cdr3_nt: TGTGCCAGTAGTCTGGGAACAGGGGGGGATTCACCCCTCCACTTT
cdr3_aa: CASSLGTGGDSPLHF

clone_size: NA
d_call: NA
j_call: TRBJ2-1
v_call: TRBV29-1
cdr3_nt: TGCAGCGTACCGACAGGATCCAAAGAGCAGTTCTTC
cdr3_aa: CSVPTGSKEQFF

clone_size: NA
d_call: TRBD1
j_call: TRBJ2-7
v_call: TRBV28
cdr3_nt: TGTGCCAGCGTGAGACAGGGCCTCGAGCAGTACTTC
cdr3_aa: CASVRQGLEQYF

clone_size: medium-sized
d_call: NA
j_call: TRBJ1-1
v_call: TRBV6-6
cdr3_nt: TGTGCCAGCAGTATTCCGTCGGCGCGGGACACTGAAGCTTTCTTT
cdr3_aa: CASSIPSARDTEAFF

clone_size: NA
d_call: NA
j_call: TRBJ2-1
v_call: TRBV5-5
cdr3_nt: TGTGCCAGCAACTTGGGTCTACGTACGGTAAATGAACAGTTCTTC
cdr3_aa: CASNLGLRTVNEQFF

clone_size: medium-sized
d_call: NA
j_call: TRBJ1-1
v_call: TRBV10-2
cdr3_nt: TGCGCCAGCAGTGAAGTAGAAAACACTGAAGCTTTCTTT
cdr3_aa: CASSEVENTEAFF

clone_size: NA
d_call: NA
j_call: TRBJ1-1
v_call: TRBV7-8
cdr3_nt: TGTGCCTGCAGCCTCCAGGGGACGGAAACTGAAGCTTTCTTT
cdr3_aa: CACSLQGTETEAFF

clone_size: NA
d_call: TRBD2
j_call: TRBJ2-3
v_call: TRBV11-2
cdr3_nt: TGTGCCAGCAGCTCCTTGGAGCTAGCGGGAGTTAGCCCAGATACGCAGTATTTT
cdr3_aa: CASSSLELAGVSPDTQYF

clone_size: many
d_call: NA
j_call: TRBJ1-4
v_call: TRBV5-4
cdr3_nt: TGTGCCAGCAGCCGGGACTTTGGTGAAAAACTGTTTTTT
cdr3_aa: CASSRDFGEKLFF

clone_size: NA
d_call: TRBD1
j_call: TRBJ2-7
v_call: TRBV11-2
cdr3_nt: TGTGCCAGCAGCAAGGACAGGGCGGATGAGCAGTACTTC
cdr3_aa: CASSKDRADEQYF

clone_size: once
d_call: TRBD1
j_call: TRBJ2-7
v_call: TRBV6-5
cdr3_nt: TGTGGCAGCAGAATGGACAGGGCTCACGAGCAATACTTC
cdr3_aa: CGSRMDRAHEQYF

clone_size: NA
d_call: TRBD2
j_call: TRBJ2-4
v_call: TRBV11-1
cdr3_nt: TGTGCCGGCAGCCTTCCCGGGACTAGCGGGCCCAAAAACATTCTGTACTTC
cdr3_aa: CAGSLPGTSGPKNILYF

clone_size: NA
d_call: TRBD1
j_call: TRBJ1-2
v_call: TRBV11-2
cdr3_nt: TGTGTCAGCAGCTTAGATGGCGAGACAGGGAACTATGGCTACAACTTC
cdr3_aa: CVSSLDGETGNYGYNF

clone_size: many
d_call: TRBD1
j_call: TRBJ2-1
v_call: TRBV6-1
cdr3_nt: TGTGCCAGCAGTGAACAACAGGGGGCCTACAATGAGCAGTTCTTC
cdr3_aa: CASSEQQGAYNEQFF

clone_size: NA
d_call: NA
j_call: TRBJ1-3
v_call: TRBV5-1
cdr3_nt: TGCGCCAGCAGCTTGGACAGGCAGAACCCTGAAAACACCATATATTTT
cdr3_aa: CASSLDRQNPENTIYF

clone_size: NA
d_call: NA
j_call: TRBJ2-6
v_call: TRBV5-8
cdr3_nt: TGTCCCAGCAGTTTTCGGGTCTCTGGGGCCAACGTCCTGACTTTC
cdr3_aa: CPSSFRVSGANVLTF

clone_size: medium-sized
d_call: NA
j_call: TRBJ2-6
v_call: TRBV11-1
cdr3_nt: TGTGCCAGCAGCTTGGGCCGAGCTGGGGCCAACGTCCTGACTTTC
cdr3_aa: CASSLGRAGANVLTF

clone_size: NA
d_call: TRBD1
j_call: TRBJ2-2
v_call: TRBV11-2
cdr3_nt: TGTGTCAGCAGCTCGGGGACAGGGGTGACCGGGGAGCTCTTTTTT
cdr3_aa: CVSSSGTGVTGELFF

clone_size: NA
d_call: TRBD1
j_call: TRBJ2-3
v_call: TRBV12-3/TRBV12-4
cdr3_nt: TGTGCCAGCAGGGGGACAGGGGGCTATACCCATTATTTT
cdr3_aa: CASRGTGGYTHYF

clone_size: NA
d_call: TRBD2
j_call: TRBJ2-7
v_call: TRBV2
cdr3_nt: TGTACCAGCAGAGGGACTAGCGGGAGTCCTGAGCAGTACTTC
cdr3_aa: CTSRGTSGSPEQYF

clone_size: NA
d_call: NA
j_call: TRBJ1-4
v_call: TRBV7-9
cdr3_nt: TGTGCCAGCAGCTTAGACGGGGGGCGTGGGACTAATGAAAAACTGTTTTTC
cdr3_aa: CASSLDGGRGTNEKLFF

clone_size: NA
d_call: NA
j_call: TRBJ2-1
v_call: TRBV12-3/TRBV12-4
cdr3_nt: TGTGGCAGCAGCCCACTAGGCAATGAGCACTTCTTT
cdr3_aa: CGSSPLGNEHFF

clone_size: NA
d_call: NA
j_call: TRBJ2-5
v_call: TRBV29-1
cdr3_nt: TGCAGCGATGAAGTCGTAGTCGGGGAGACCCATTACTTC
cdr3_aa: CSDEVVVGETHYF

clone_size: NA
d_call: NA
j_call: TRBJ2-1
v_call: TRBV4-2
cdr3_nt: TGTGCCAGCAGGCAAGAATTCAGTGGAAGCTATAATGAGCAGTTCTTC
cdr3_aa: CASRQEFSGSYNEQFF

clone_size: NA
d_call: NA
j_call: TRBJ1-1
v_call: TRBV5-1
cdr3_nt: TGCGCCAACAGCTTAGTATCCGGGAGTTACACTGAAGCTTTCTTC
cdr3_aa: CANSLVSGSYTEAFF

clone_size: NA
d_call: NA
j_call: TRBJ2-2
v_call: TRBV2
cdr3_nt: TGTGCCAGCAGTGAAGTGGAGGCAGCAAACACCGGGGAGCTGTTTTTT
cdr3_aa: CASSEVEAANTGELFF

clone_size: many
d_call: TRBD1
j_call: TRBJ2-1
v_call: TRBV30
cdr3_nt: TGTGCCTGGAGTGGGACAGGGGCTAACTCCTACAATGAGCAGTTCTTC
cdr3_aa: CAWSGTGANSYNEQFF

clone_size: NA
d_call: NA
j_call: TRBJ2-1
v_call: TRBV4-2
cdr3_nt: TGTGCTAGCACCCAGGAATTACAGACAAACAATGAGCAGTTCTTC
cdr3_aa: CASTQELQTNNEQFF

clone_size: NA
d_call: TRBD1
j_call: TRBJ1-1
v_call: TRBV2
cdr3_nt: TGTGCCAGCAGTGGACAGGGTTTTCATCAAGCTTTCTTT
cdr3_aa: CASSGQGFHQAFF

clone_size: NA
d_call: NA
j_call: TRBJ2-1
v_call: TRBV14
cdr3_nt: TGTGCCAGCAATGCCGTGGCGGGATGGGTAAACAATGAGCAGTCCTTC
cdr3_aa: CASNAVAGWVNNEQSF

clone_size: NA
d_call: NA
j_call: TRBJ1-5
v_call: TRBV6-6
cdr3_nt: TGTGCCAGCAGTTTGGGCAGTGGCAATCAGCCCCACCATTTT
cdr3_aa: CASSLGSGNQPHHF

clone_size: NA
d_call: NA
j_call: TRBJ2-3
v_call: TRBV4-2
cdr3_nt: TGTACCAGCTGCCAAGAAGCAAGGCCTAGGTCAGATACGCAGTATTTT
cdr3_aa: CTSCQEARPRSDTQYF

clone_size: NA
d_call: NA
j_call: TRBJ2-2
v_call: TRBV5-1
cdr3_nt: TGTGCCAGCCGACTCCTGTCGGACATCGGGGAGCTGTTTTTT
cdr3_aa: CASRLLSDIGELFF

clone_size: NA
d_call: TRBD2
j_call: TRBJ2-3
v_call: TRBV6-5
cdr3_nt: TGTGCCAGCAACCCAGGACTAGCGGGGACATATAGGCAGTATTTT
cdr3_aa: CASNPGLAGTYRQYF

clone_size: many
d_call: TRBD2
j_call: TRBJ2-1
v_call: TRBV7-3
cdr3_nt: TGTGCCAGCAGCCCCACTAGCGGGAGAATCAATGAGCAGTTCTTC
cdr3_aa: CASSPTSGRINEQFF

clone_size: NA
d_call: NA
j_call: TRBJ1-1
v_call: TRBV6-6
cdr3_nt: TGTGCTAGCGGATATGACAAGGGGCTTCCTGAAGCTTTCTTT
cdr3_aa: CASGYDKGLPEAFF

clone_size: NA
d_call: NA
j_call: TRBJ2-7
v_call: TRBV11-2
cdr3_nt: TGTGCCAGCATCTTTGGCCAGCTATACGAACAGTACTTC
cdr3_aa: CASIFGQLYEQYF

clone_size: NA
d_call: NA
j_call: TRBJ2-1
v_call: TRBV12-5
cdr3_nt: TGTGCTAGTGGTTTGGTATTGGGTTTGACCATGGACCCATACAATGAGCAGTTCTTC
cdr3_aa: CASGLVLGLTMDPYNEQFF

clone_size: NA
d_call: NA
j_call: TRBJ2-2
v_call: TRBV10-3
cdr3_nt: TGTGTCATCAGCTGGGACTCCCCGAACACCGGGGAGCTGTTTTTT
cdr3_aa: CVISWDSPNTGELFF

clone_size: NA
d_call: NA
j_call: TRBJ2-7
v_call: TRBV10-2
cdr3_nt: TGTGCCAGCAGCCTAGAGAGGGGATGGGAGCAGTACTTC
cdr3_aa: CASSLERGWEQYF